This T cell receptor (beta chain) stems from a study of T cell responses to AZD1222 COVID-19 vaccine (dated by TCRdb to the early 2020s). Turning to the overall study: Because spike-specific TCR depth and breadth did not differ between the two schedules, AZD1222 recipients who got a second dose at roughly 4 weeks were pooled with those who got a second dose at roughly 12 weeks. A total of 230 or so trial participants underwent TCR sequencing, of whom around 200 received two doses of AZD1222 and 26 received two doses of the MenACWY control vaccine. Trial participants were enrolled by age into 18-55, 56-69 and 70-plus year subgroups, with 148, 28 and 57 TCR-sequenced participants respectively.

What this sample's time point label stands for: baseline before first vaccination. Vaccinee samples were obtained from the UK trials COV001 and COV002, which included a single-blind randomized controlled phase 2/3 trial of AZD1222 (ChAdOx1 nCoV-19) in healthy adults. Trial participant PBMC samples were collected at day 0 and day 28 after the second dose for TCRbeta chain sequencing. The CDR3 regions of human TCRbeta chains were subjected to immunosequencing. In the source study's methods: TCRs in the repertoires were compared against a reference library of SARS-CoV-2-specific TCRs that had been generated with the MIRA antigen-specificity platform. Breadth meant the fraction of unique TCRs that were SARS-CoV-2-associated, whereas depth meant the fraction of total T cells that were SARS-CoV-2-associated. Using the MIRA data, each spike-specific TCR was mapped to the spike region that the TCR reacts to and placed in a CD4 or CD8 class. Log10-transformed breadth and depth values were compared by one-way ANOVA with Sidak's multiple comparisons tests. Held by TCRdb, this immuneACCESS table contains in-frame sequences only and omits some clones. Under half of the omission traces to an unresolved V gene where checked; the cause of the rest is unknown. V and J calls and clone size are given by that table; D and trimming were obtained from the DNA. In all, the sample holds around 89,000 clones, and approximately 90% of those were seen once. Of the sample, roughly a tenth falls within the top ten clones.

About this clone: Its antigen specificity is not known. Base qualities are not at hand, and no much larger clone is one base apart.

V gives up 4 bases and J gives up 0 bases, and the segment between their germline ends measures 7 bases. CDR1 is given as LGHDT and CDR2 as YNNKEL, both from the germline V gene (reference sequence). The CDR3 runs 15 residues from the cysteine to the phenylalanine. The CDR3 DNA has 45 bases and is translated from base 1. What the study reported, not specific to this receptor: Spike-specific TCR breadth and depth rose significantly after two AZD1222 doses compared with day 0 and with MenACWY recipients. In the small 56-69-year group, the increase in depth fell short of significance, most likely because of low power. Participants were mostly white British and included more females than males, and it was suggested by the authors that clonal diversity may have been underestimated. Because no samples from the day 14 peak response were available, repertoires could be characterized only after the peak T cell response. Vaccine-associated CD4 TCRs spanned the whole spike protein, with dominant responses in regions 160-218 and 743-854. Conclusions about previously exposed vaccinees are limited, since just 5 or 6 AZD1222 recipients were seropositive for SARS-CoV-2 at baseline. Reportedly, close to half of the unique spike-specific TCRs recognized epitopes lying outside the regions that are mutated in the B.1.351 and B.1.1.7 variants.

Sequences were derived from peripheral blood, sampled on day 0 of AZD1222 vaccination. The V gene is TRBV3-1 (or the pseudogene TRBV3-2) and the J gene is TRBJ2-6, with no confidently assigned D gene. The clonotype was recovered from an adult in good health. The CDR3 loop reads CASSPRDSGANVLTF. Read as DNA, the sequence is TGTGCCAGCAGCCCTCGAGACTCTGGGGCCAACGTCCTGACTTTC.